A single sample is the source of the 26 T cell receptor beta chains below, sequenced in a study of technical replicates of blood from several donors. TCRdb's copy holds only in-frame clones and misses some; the assay was immunoSEQ multiplex PCR. The data contain 85,000 to 100,000 clones, around 96% of them singletons. Specimen: T cells isolated from PBMCs. These receptors were obtained from a human donor in good health.

This clone has a single count. J is TRBJ2-7 and V is TRBV4-2, with D possibly matching TRBD2 (6 bases). V was shortened by 0 bases and J by 3 bases, with 12 bases between the two germline ends. CDR1 is LGHNA and CDR2 is YNFKEQ in the germline V gene. The CDR3 covers 15 residues. For the CDR3, the DNA is TGTGCCAGCAGCCAAGATGTAGCGGAGGGCTACGAGCAGTACTTC. This sequence encodes CASSQDVAEGYEQYF.

This rearrangement joins TRBV27 to TRBJ1-1; TRBD1 might be the D (6 bases). V dropped 5 bases and J dropped 14 bases, with 21 bases sitting between them. There are 13 residues in the CDR3. CDR1 is MNHEY and CDR2 is SMNVEV in the germline V gene (reference sequence). The DNA of the CDR3 is TGTGCCAGCAGTGAATCCGGGACATCCGGGCTGTTCTTT. Its translation: CASSESGTSGLFF.

The CDR3 region is CAWSVLRDSNQPQHF. The CDR3 region has the DNA TGTGCCTGGAGTGTACTGAGGGATAGCAATCAGCCCCAGCATTTT. The chain links TRBV30 to TRBJ1-5; D unresolved. V dropped 0 bases and J dropped 0 bases, with 9 bases sitting between them. The CDR3 is made up of 15 amino acids. Germline CDR1 GTSNPN, CDR2 SVGIG (reference sequence). Based on the CDR3 plus reference TRBV30 and TRBJ1-5, the full variable domain is SQTIHQWPATLVQPVGSPLSLECTVEGTSNPNLYWYRQAAGRGLQLLFYSVGIGQISSEVPQNLSASRPQDRQFILSSKKLLLSDSGFYLCAWSVLRDSNQPQHFGDGTRLSIL.

The chain is built from TRBV5-5 and TRBJ2-7, with 10 nucleotides matching TRBD1. The J segment lost 5 bases and the V segment lost 4 bases, leaving 9 bases of the junction unmatched. The CDR3 is 15 residues long. Germline V lookup: CDR1 SGHKS, CDR2 YYEKEE (reference sequence). CDR3 residues: CASSRIVGQGDEQYF. The DNA for the CDR3 is TGTGCCAGCAGCCGGATCGTCGGACAGGGGGACGAGCAGTACTTC.

This chain links TRBV16 with TRBJ2-7; 8 bases are shared with TRBD2. CDR1 is KGHSY, CDR2 FQNENV, per germline. The trim removed 2 bases at V and 5 bases at J, leaving 8 bases unmatched. There are 15 residues in the CDR3. The CDR3 is CASSQRSGGLNEQYF. CDR3 DNA: TGTGCCAGCAGCCAACGAAGCGGGGGCTTGAACGAGCAGTACTTC. Variable domain in full (rest from reference TRBV16 and TRBJ2-7): GEEVAQTPKHLVRGEGQKAKLYCAPIKGHSYVFWYQQVLKNEFKFLISFQNENVFDETGMPKERFSAKCLPNSPCSLEIQATKLEDSAVYFCASSQRSGGLNEQYFGPGTRLTVT.

The chain has TRBV27 and TRBJ1-6; weak D call: TRBD1 (6 bases). Germline V gene sequence: CDR1 MNHEY, CDR2 SMNVEV (reference sequence). The CDR3 loop spans 13 amino acids. V was shortened by 2 bases and J by 13 bases, with 12 bases between the two germline ends. CDR3 sequence: CASSLPGERPLHF. The CDR3 DNA is TGTGCCAGCAGTTTACCAGGGGAGCGCCCCCTCCACTTT.

The rearrangement links TRBV7-9 to TRBJ1-6, with 8 bases matching TRBD1. The CDR3 has 14 residues. The ends lost 10 bases at V and 7 bases at J; junction bases unmatched: 9. Germline V lookup: CDR1 SEHNR, CDR2 FQNEAQ (reference sequence). CDR3 sequence reads: CAIAGTGENSPLHF. For the CDR3, the DNA is TGTGCCATCGCGGGGACAGGTGAAAATTCACCCCTCCACTTT.

The rearrangement links TRBV28 to TRBJ2-5; 8 nucleotides align to TRBD2. Germline lookup yields CDR1 MDHEN and CDR2 SYDVKM. CDR3 length: 17 residues. V dropped 3 bases and J dropped 1; count of bases not matched to a gene: 10. The CDR3 spells CASSFQGIAGSQETQYF. The CDR3 DNA sequence: TGTGCCAGCAGTTTCCAGGGGATAGCGGGATCCCAAGAGACCCAGTACTTC. Full variable domain (outside the CDR3, taken from reference TRBV28 and TRBJ2-5): DVKVTQSSRYLVKRTGEKVFLECVQDMDHENMFWYRQDPGLGLRLIYFSYDVKMKEKGDIPEGYSVSREKKERFSLILESASTNQTSMYLCASSFQGIAGSQETQYFGPGTRLLVL.

The rearrangement joins TRBV25-1 to TRBJ1-3; D is perhaps TRBD1 (6 bases). Germline CDR1 is MGHDK and CDR2 is SYGVNS. This CDR3 region has 16 residues. V was shortened by 5 bases and J by 0 bases, with 14 bases between the two germline ends. The CDR3 sequence: CASSTLTGDSGNTIYF. The CDR3 nucleotides are TGTGCCAGCAGTACCTTGACAGGCGACTCTGGAAACACCATATATTTT.

This clone was picked up one time. The same CDR3 arises from other DNA sequences in this sample as well. The chain is built from TRBV30 and TRBJ1-2, with a possible D match to TRBD1 (6 bases). Trimming took off 2 bases at V and 5 bases at J, with 6 bases between the two ends. Germline V gives CDR1 GTSNPN, CDR2 SVGIG (reference sequence). The CDR3 has 11 amino acids. The CDR3 coding sequence is TGTGCCTGGAGTACAGGGTATGGCTACACCTTC. Its protein product is CAWSTGYGYTF.

The J gene is TRBJ1-2, the V gene TRBV5-1; possible D gene TRBD1, 5 bases. V shed 5 bases and J shed 7 bases, with 12 bases lying between them. Germline lookup yields CDR1 SGHRS and CDR2 YFSETQ. The CDR3 covers 12 residues. The CDR3 loop is CASRIRDGGYTF. In nucleotides, the CDR3 is TGCGCCAGCAGAATCAGGGATGGTGGCTACACCTTC. Variable domain in full (rest from reference TRBV5-1 and TRBJ1-2): KAGVTQTPRYLIKTRGQQVTLSCSPISGHRSVSWYQQTPGQGLQFLFEYFSETQRNKGNFPGRFSGRQFSNSRSEMNVSTLELGDSALYLCASRIRDGGYTFGSGTRLTVV.

This clone was seen a few times. V usage is TRBV19 and J usage is TRBJ1-5; D not certain. V shed 3 bases and J shed 4 bases, with 13 bases lying between them. The CDR3 spans 15 residues. The germline CDR1 and CDR2 sequences are LNHDA and SQIVND (reference sequence). This chain's CDR3 is CASSIMGGGNQPQHF. DNA for the CDR3: TGTGCCAGTAGTATTATGGGAGGAGGAAATCAGCCCCAGCATTTT.

The chain couples TRBV19 to TRBJ1-2, with TRBD1 matching 10 bases. V was clipped by 5 bases and J by 2 bases; unmatched bases: 8. Germline CDR1 LNHDA, CDR2 SQIVND (reference sequence). CDR3 length equals 16 residues. The DNA of the CDR3 is TGTGCCAGTAGTTCACCCATGGACAGGGGGAACTATGGCTACACCTTC. Translation: CASSSPMDRGNYGYTF.

This clone has only one observation. This sequence joins TRBV19 and TRBJ2-2; the match to TRBD2 covers 7 bases. This CDR3 is built from 16 residues. The J segment lost 3 bases and the V segment lost 7 bases, leaving 11 bases of the junction unmatched. Germline values: CDR1 LNHDA, CDR2 SQIVND (reference sequence). Written as DNA, the CDR3 is TGTGCCAGTACGCCCGGGGGGTGGGGGGACACCGGGGAGCTGTTTTTT. Translated: CASTPGGWGDTGELFF.

The chain has TRBV5-4 and TRBJ1-1; D unclear. V was trimmed by 2 bases and J by 1 base, leaving 6 bases between them. The CDR3 sequence is 13 residues long. CDR1 is SGHNT and CDR2 is YYREEE in the germline V gene (reference sequence). The CDR3 bases are TGTGCCAGCAGCTTTCGGGGGAACACTGAAGCTTTCTTT. This sequence encodes CASSFRGNTEAFF.

The chain has TRBV28 and TRBJ1-1; 7 bases are shared with TRBD1. CDR1 is MDHEN, CDR2 SYDVKM, per germline. CDR3 length equals 15 residues. The V gene end was trimmed by 6 bases and the J gene end by 7 bases; junction bases not matched to a gene: 14. The CDR3, as DNA: TGTGCCAGCAGAGATACCCCGGGACAGTTCGTTGAAGCTTTCTTT. It codes for CASRDTPGQFVEAFF.

This chain links TRBV10-2 with TRBJ2-1, with 11 bases aligning to TRBD2. Unmatched junction bases numbered 13, after V lost 3 bases and J lost 0 bases. Germline assignment: CDR1 WSHSY and CDR2 SAAADI. The length of the CDR3 is 20 residues. CDR3 loop: CASSDDGSSGRTSSYNEQFF. CDR3 nucleotides: TGCGCCAGCAGTGACGACGGGTCTAGCGGGAGGACAAGCTCCTACAATGAGCAGTTCTTC.

The chain is built from TRBV27 and TRBJ1-4; TRBD1 matches at 7 bases. This CDR3 comprises 15 residues. The germline CDR1 and CDR2 sequences are MNHEY and SMNVEV (reference sequence). Trimming at V came to 4 bases and at J to 4 bases, leaving 6 bases not matched to a gene. CDR3 residues: CASSSTGLLNEKLFF. The CDR3 coding sequence is TGTGCCAGCAGTTCGACAGGGCTCCTTAATGAAAAACTGTTTTTT.

The rearrangement uses TRBV7-9 and TRBJ2-7, with 10 bases aligning to TRBD2. Germline loops: CDR1 SEHNR, CDR2 FQNEAQ (reference sequence). V shed 1 base, J shed 6 bases, and the junction held 3 bases outside the gene matches. This CDR3 has 14 residues. DNA of the CDR3: TGTGCCAGCAGCTTAGTAGCGGGGGGAGGCGAGCAGTACTTC. Its protein is CASSLVAGGGEQYF. The complete variable domain, with remaining parts taken from reference TRBV7-9 and TRBJ2-7, reads DTGVSQNPRHKITKRGQNVTFRCDPISEHNRLYWYRQTLGQGPEFLTYFQNEAQLEKSRLLSDRFSAERPKGSFSTLEIQRTEQGDSAMYLCASSLVAGGGEQYFGPGTRLTVT.

The chain recombines TRBV5-4 with TRBJ1-1; TRBD1 matches 7 bases. This CDR3 has 16 amino acids. V shed 4 bases, J shed 0 bases, and the junction held 9 bases outside the gene matches. CDR1 and CDR2 (germline): SGHNT, YYREEE (reference sequence). CDR3 in DNA: TGTGCCAGCAGCCCTACAGGGACAGTGATGAACACTGAAGCTTTCTTT. This codes for CASSPTGTVMNTEAFF.

The chain has TRBV11-3 and TRBJ1-1; tentatively, D is TRBD1 (5 bases). The germline gives CDR1 SGHNT, CDR2 YENEEA. This CDR3 is 12 amino acids long. V dropped 6 bases and J dropped 10 bases, with 15 bases sitting between them. The CDR3 loop reads CASRQGAGGAFF. As DNA, the CDR3 is TGTGCCAGCAGGCAAGGGGCCGGCGGAGCTTTCTTT. The complete variable domain, with remaining parts taken from reference TRBV11-3 and TRBJ1-1, reads EAGVVQSPRYKIIEKKQPVAFWCNPISGHNTLYWYLQNLGQGPELLIRYENEEAVDDSQLPKDRFSAERLKGVDSTLKIQPAELGDSAVYLCASRQGAGGAFFGQGTRLTVV.

The chain is built from TRBV5-1 and TRBJ2-7; 9 bases fit TRBD1. Germline CDR1 and CDR2: SGHRS and YFSETQ. The CDR3 consists of 15 residues. J gave up 4 bases and V 4 bases, and 9 bases lay outside the gene matches. DNA for the CDR3: TGCGCCAGCAGCCTTTTTGGGACAGGGCCTTACGAGCAGTACTTC. Translated, it gives CASSLFGTGPYEQYF. The variable domain in full, with the rest retrieved from reference TRBV5-1 and TRBJ2-7, is KAGVTQTPRYLIKTRGQQVTLSCSPISGHRSVSWYQQTPGQGLQFLFEYFSETQRNKGNFPGRFSGRQFSNSRSEMNVSTLELGDSALYLCASSLFGTGPYEQYFGPGTRLTVT.

V gene TRBV27 combines with J gene TRBJ2-3, with 11 bases that match TRBD2. CDR3 length: 20 amino acids. V trimming: 4 bases; J trimming: 0 bases; junction bases outside the gene matches: 15. Germline values: CDR1 MNHEY, CDR2 SMNVEV (reference sequence). This CDR3 is CASSSLRLAGSMLSTDTQYF. CDR3 DNA sequence: TGTGCCAGCAGTTCACTGCGACTAGCGGGATCTATGCTAAGCACAGATACGCAGTATTTT.

The CDR3 DNA sequence: TGCGCCAGCAGCACGGGACAGGGGTCGGGGGAGCAGTACTTC. Protein: CASSTGQGSGEQYF. The chain couples TRBV5-1 to TRBJ2-7, with TRBD1 identical over 10 bases. V lost 4 bases to trimming and J lost 7 bases; unmatched junction nucleotides: 8. Germline CDR1 SGHRS, CDR2 YFSETQ. The CDR3 length is 14 residues.

The V and J genes are TRBV11-2 and TRBJ1-4, with D possibly TRBD1 on 6 matching bases. V dropped 5 bases and J dropped 6 bases, with 16 bases sitting between them. This CDR3 is 15 amino acids long. From germline, CDR1 is SGHAT and CDR2 FQNNGV. The CDR3 loop reads CASSEMGAVYEKLFF. CDR3 sequence (DNA): TGTGCCAGCAGCGAAATGGGGGCAGTCTATGAAAAACTGTTTTTT. The full variable domain, with the rest looked up from reference TRBV11-2 and TRBJ1-4, is EAGVAQSPRYKIIEKRQSVAFWCNPISGHATLYWYQQILGQGPKLLIQFQNNGVVDDSQLPKDRFSAERLKGVDSTLKIQPAKLEDSAVYLCASSEMGAVYEKLFFGSGTQLSVL.

The chain carries TRBV5-4 and TRBJ2-1; tentative D call: TRBD1 (6 bases). The germline gives CDR1 SGHNT, CDR2 YYREEE (reference sequence). The CDR3 is 15 residues long. Trimming pared 0 bases from V and 2 bases from J, leaving 9 bases between. CDR3 protein: CASSLEGVPYNEQFF. CDR3 DNA sequence: TGTGCCAGCAGCTTGGAGGGGGTTCCCTACAATGAGCAGTTCTTC.